The entry below gives a single T cell receptor beta chain sequence along with its context. The sample comes from a study of blood T cell repertoires in COVID-19. Overall study context: Sources were T cells, B-cell-depleted T cells, or PBMCs; the material itself was cDNA or gDNA.

Some clones are missing from TCRdb's copy, which holds only in-frame ones; the method was immunoSEQ multiplex PCR. The sample includes nearly 95,000 clones, about 74% seen only once; the top ten take under 5%. Those enrolled in Seattle joined during active infection and were followed longitudinally afterward. The sequence was obtained from a man between 65 and 85 years old with COVID-19, enrolled during active disease. The material sequenced was peripheral blood.

CDR3 DNA: TGTGCCAGCAGTCCTTCACCGGGACAGGCGAACACTGAAGCTTTCTTT. Amino acid sequence: CASSPSPGQANTEAFF. The chain links TRBV28 to TRBJ1-1; 8 nucleotides match TRBD1. V lost 5 bases to trimming and J lost 1 base; unmatched junction nucleotides: 9. Germline V gene data show CDR1 as MDHEN and CDR2 as SYDVKM. The CDR3 runs to 16 residues.